This T cell receptor beta chain is from a study of cytomegalovirus exposure and HLA in healthy donors. The PCR ran on 60 Vbeta and 13 Jbeta primers. Repertoires were generated with immunoSEQ multiplex PCR, while TCRdb's copy carries only in-frame clones and drops some. The top ten clones hold approximately 1.7% of a sample with about 190,000 clones, around 86% of them seen once. Trimming pared 2 bases from V and 5 bases from J, leaving 16 bases between. The CDR3 totals 14 residues. Germline lookup yields CDR1 GTSNPN and CDR2 SVGIG (reference sequence). Study-wide results and caveats: Per a later analysis, 15,000 to 20,000 TCR beta sequences showed association with HLA alleles at 0.05 false discovery rate.

Comments on this clone: Its antigen is currently unknown.

The sequenced sample consisted of PBMCs. The TCR originated in a woman younger than 35 in good health and CMV-seronegative. The gene calls are TRBV30 and TRBJ2-7; D is possibly TRBD1 (6 bases). CDR3 residues: CAWSRGQGIHEQYF. The DNA of the CDR3 is TGTGCCTGGAGTAGAGGTCAGGGGATCCACGAGCAGTACTTC.